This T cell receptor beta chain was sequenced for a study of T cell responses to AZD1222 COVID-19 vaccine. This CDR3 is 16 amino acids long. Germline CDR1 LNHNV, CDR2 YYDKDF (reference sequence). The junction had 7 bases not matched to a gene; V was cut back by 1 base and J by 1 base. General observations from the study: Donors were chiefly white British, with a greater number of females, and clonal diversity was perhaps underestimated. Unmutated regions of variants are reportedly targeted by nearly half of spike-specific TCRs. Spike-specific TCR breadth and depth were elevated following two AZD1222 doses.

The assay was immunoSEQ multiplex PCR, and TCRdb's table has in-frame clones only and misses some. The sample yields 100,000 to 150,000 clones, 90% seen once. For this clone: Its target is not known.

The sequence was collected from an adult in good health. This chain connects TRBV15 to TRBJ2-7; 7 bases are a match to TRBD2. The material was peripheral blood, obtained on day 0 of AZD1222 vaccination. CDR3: CATSRGGSGPSYEQYF. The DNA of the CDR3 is TGTGCCACCAGCAGAGGCGGTAGCGGGCCTTCCTACGAGCAGTACTTC.